Given below is one T cell receptor beta chain in context. What antigen it recognizes has not been identified. Per-nucleotide qualities are absent, and no much larger clonotype sits a single base away. The cysteine opens and the phenylalanine closes a CDR3 of 18 amino acids. Only the CDR3 part of the read is kept: 54 bases, read in frame from the first base. CDR1 and CDR2 are drawn from the germline V gene: ENHRY, SYGVKD. Compared with germline, V lacks 7 bases and J lacks 0 bases; bases without a gene match: 15. The sample belongs to a study of shared clonotypes between healthy human individuals (dated by TCRdb to the early 2020s). For context, the study as a whole: A few men and a couple of women, aged 18 to 49 years, made up the cohort. For each donor, three plates each were used for CD4 naive and CD4 memory, two plates were used for CD8 naive, and one plate was used for CD8 memory. The study deeply sequenced blood TCR repertoires of about 5 healthy adults to estimate repertoire size and the extent of clonotype sharing between individuals. To increase sequencing depth and limit assay-specific biases, TCR repertoire library preparation and sequencing were carried out by different laboratories using diverse techniques. Per donor, leukapheresis produced somewhere between about 0.94 and 8.9 billion PBMCs.

TCR CDR3 regions were amplified from genomic DNA by multiplex PCR using the deep immunoSEQ assay. Extracted genomic DNA from each cell subset was spread evenly across all wells of several immunoSEQ 96-well plates, with each plate serving as a replicate. For sorted subsets, each replicate PCR was loaded with roughly 190 ng genomic DNA, equivalent to 30,000 or so T cell genomes. Purified libraries were measured with a Qubit 3.0 fluorometer, size-checked on a Bioanalyzer 2100, and measured again with the KAPA Library Quantification kit. Each immunoSEQ 96-well plate was sequenced on its own single-read 150-cycle Illumina NextSeq 550 flow cell. The study's own analysis went as follows. Because only junctional sequences without quality scores were contained in the immunoSEQ output, filtering matching that applied to full-length reads could not be performed. Sequences were annotated with PyIR, a Python wrapper for IgBLAST v1.9, using IMGT germline references to assign V/J genes and CDR3. Reads with weak V/J assignments (E-value above 1e-6), missing CDR3, stop codons, out-of-frame junctions, or ambiguous translated residues were removed. V3J clonotypes were defined by identical inferred V gene, J gene, and CDR3 amino acid sequence. Percentage overlap between repertoires was calculated by dividing the number of shared unique clonotypes by the size of the smaller repertoire. Richness of each repertoire was evaluated using RTK rarefaction, the Chao1 estimator, and Recon v2.1 estimates of unobserved clonotypes. For all TCRbeta clonotypes obtained by the gDNA method from several donors, generation probabilities were computed with OLGA. As stored in TCRdb, this immuneACCESS dataset retains in-frame rearrangements with V and J assigned. A fraction of the clones does not appear; measured against another copy, unresolved V genes explain less than half of the discrepancy, and the remainder lacks a known reason. That table supplies the V and J calls and clone size; D and trimming were determined from the DNA. A total of around 1.5 million clones appear in this sample, roughly 98% of them only once. Of the sample, roughly 0.45% is held by the ten largest clones.

On the study overall, not on this receptor specifically: Sharing across a few donors was observed for approximately 4.6% of naive CD4, 3% to 4% of naive CD8, over 2% of memory CD4, and less than 0.45% of memory CD8 clonotypes. Sampling was restricted to blood, and TCR repertoires in tissues likely differ from the TCR repertoires found in blood. Rarefaction of sorted-subset datasets indicated incomplete sequencing despite the large sequencing depth. Because the study included only a small number of donors, the genetic and exposure-history diversity represented was limited. Clonotypes shared by all four sorted-subset donors showed higher generation probabilities than non-shared clonotypes. Larger estimated clonotype richness was generally found for naive subsets than for memory subsets. Pairwise subsampling led to the expectation that sequencing depth would affect the degree of clonotype sharing among donors.

The donors were healthy, HIV-negative adults with no recently reported acute infections or vaccinations. Every donor was a Caucasian adult residing in Nashville, Tennessee, USA. CD4+ T cells were enriched through magnetic negative selection, after which naive cells were positively selected on CD45RA and the remaining negative fraction served as the memory subset. Blood was collected by leukapheresis, and PBMCs were isolated by Ficoll-Histopaque density gradient centrifugation and then cryopreserved in liquid nitrogen vapor phase. Purity and quantity of every magnetically sorted T cell population were checked by analytical flow cytometry. Genomic DNA was isolated from each sorted fraction and quantified by UV absorbance on a Nanodrop 2000c.

This clonotype originated in a man under 40 in good health. The sequencing sample was made of naive CD4+ T cells sorted from blood. The cell subset or site label on this specimen signifies: CD45RA+ positively selected. The receptor chain draws on TRBV10-3 and TRBJ2-3; TRBD1 agrees with 8 junctional bases. The nucleotides are TGTGCCATCAAAGGTGGACAGGGAACTTCTAATAGCACAGATACGCAGTATTTT. Its translation reads: CAIKGGQGTSNSTDTQYF.